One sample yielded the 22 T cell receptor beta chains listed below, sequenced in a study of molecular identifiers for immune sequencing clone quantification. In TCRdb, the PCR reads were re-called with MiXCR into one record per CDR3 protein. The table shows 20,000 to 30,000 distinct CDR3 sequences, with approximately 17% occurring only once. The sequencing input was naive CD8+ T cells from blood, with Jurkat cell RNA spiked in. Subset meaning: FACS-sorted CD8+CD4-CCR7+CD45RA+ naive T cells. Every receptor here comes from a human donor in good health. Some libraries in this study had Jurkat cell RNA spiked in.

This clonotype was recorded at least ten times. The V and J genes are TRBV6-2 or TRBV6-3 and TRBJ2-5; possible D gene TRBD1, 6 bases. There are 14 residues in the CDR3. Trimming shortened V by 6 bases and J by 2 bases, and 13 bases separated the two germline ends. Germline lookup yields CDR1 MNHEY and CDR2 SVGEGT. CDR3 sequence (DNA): TGTGCCAGCAGCCCAGGGACAAGACAAGAGACCCAGTACTTC. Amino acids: CASSPGTRQETQYF.

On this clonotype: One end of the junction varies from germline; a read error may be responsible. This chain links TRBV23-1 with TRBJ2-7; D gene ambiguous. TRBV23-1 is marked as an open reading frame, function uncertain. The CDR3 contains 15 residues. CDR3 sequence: CASSQFGQTSYGQYF. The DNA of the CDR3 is TGCGCCAGCAGTCAATTTGGGCAGACCTCCTACGGGCAGTACTTC.

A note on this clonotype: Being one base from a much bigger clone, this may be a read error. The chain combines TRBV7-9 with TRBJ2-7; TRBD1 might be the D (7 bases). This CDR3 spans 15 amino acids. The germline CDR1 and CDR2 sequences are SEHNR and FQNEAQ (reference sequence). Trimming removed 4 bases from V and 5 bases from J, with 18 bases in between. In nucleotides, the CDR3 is TGTGCCAGCAGCTCGCCGACAGGGAGGATCCACGAGCAGTACTTC. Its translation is CASSSPTGRIHEQYF.

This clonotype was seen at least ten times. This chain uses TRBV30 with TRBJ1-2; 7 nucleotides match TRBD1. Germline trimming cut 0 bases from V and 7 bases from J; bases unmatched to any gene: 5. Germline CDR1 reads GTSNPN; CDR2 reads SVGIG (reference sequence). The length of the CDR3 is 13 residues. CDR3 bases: TGTGCCTGGAGTGTGATCAGGGGGTTTGGCTACACCTTC. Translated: CAWSVIRGFGYTF.

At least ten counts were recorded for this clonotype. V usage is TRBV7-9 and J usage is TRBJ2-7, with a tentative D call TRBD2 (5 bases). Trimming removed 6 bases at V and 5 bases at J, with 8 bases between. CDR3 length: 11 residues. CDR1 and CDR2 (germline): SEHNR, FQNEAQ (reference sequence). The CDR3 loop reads CASSPGNEQYF. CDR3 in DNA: TGTGCCAGCAGTCCGGGGAACGAGCAGTACTTC.

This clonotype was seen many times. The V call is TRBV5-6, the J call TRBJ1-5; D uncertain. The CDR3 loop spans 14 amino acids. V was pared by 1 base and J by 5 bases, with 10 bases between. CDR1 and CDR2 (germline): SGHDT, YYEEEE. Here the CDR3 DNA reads TGTGCCAGCAGCTTGTTGGACGGCTATCAGCCCCAGCATTTT. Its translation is CASSLLDGYQPQHF.

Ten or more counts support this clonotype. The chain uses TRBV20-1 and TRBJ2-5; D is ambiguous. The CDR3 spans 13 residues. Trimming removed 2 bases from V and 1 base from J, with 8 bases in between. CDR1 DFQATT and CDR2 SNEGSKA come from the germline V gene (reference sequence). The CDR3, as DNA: TGCAGTGCTAGACAGCCGGCCCAAGAGACCCAGTACTTC. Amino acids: CSARQPAQETQYF.

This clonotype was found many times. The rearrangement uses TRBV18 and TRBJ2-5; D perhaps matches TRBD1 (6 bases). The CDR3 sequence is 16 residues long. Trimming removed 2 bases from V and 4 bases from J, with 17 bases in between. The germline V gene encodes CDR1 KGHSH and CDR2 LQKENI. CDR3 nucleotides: TGTGCCAGCTCACCAGAAGCAGGGGCCCGGGGAGAGACCCAGTACTTC. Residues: CASSPEAGARGETQYF.

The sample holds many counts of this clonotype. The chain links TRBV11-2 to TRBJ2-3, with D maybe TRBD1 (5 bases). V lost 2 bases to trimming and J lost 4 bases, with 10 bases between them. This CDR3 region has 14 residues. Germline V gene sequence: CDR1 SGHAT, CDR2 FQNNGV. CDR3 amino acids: CASSLLKGADTQYF. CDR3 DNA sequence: TGTGCCAGCAGCTTACTTAAAGGGGCAGATACGCAGTATTTT. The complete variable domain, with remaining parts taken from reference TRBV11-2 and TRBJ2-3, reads EAGVAQSPRYKIIEKRQSVAFWCNPISGHATLYWYQQILGQGPKLLIQFQNNGVVDDSQLPKDRFSAERLKGVDSTLKIQPAKLEDSAVYLCASSLLKGADTQYFGPGTRLTVL.

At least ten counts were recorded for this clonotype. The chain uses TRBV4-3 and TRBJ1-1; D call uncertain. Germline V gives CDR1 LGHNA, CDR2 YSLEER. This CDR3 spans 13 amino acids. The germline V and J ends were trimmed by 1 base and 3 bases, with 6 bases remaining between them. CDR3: CASSQAYDTEAFF. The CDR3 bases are TGCGCCAGCAGCCAAGCCTACGACACTGAAGCTTTCTTT.

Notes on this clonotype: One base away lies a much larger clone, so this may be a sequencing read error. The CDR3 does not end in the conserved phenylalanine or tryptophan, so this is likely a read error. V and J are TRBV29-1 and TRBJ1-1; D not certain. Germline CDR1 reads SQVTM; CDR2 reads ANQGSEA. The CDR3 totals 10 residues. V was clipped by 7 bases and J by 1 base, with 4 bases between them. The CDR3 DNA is TGCAGCGGGAGGAACACTGAAGCTTTCCTT. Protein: CSGRNTEAFL.

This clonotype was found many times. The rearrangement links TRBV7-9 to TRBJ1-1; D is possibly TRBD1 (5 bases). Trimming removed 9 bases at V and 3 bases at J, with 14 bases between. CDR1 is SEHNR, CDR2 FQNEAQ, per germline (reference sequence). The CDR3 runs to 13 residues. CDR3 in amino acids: CASGQGGYTEAFF. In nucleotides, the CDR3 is TGTGCCAGTGGTCAGGGTGGCTACACTGAAGCTTTCTTT.

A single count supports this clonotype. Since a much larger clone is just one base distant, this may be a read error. For the CDR3, the DNA is TGTGCCTGGAGTGGGCTGTCCTTCACGTGGGGTGCTGCGCCGTTCTTC. Its translation is CAWSGLSFTWGAAPFF. The chain combines TRBV30 with TRBJ2-1; no firm D call. V was clipped by 1 base and J by 15 bases, with 28 bases between them. Germline V gives CDR1 GTSNPN, CDR2 SVGIG (reference sequence). The CDR3 loop spans 16 amino acids.

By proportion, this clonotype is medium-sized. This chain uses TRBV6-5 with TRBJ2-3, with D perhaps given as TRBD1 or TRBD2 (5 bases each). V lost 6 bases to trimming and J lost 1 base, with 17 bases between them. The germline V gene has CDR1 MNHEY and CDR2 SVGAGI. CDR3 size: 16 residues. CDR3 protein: CASSLRGAIGTDTQYF. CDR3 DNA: TGTGCCAGCAGCCTACGAGGGGCGATTGGCACAGATACGCAGTATTTT.

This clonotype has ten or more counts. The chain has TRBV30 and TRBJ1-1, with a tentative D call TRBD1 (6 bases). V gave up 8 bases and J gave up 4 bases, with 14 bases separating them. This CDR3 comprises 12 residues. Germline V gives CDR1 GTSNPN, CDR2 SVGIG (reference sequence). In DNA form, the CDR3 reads TGTGCCACGGGGGCGGCTGCCACTGAAGCTTTCTTT. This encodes CATGAAATEAFF. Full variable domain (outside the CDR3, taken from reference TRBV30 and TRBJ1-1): SQTIHQWPATLVQPVGSPLSLECTVEGTSNPNLYWYRQAAGRGLQLLFYSVGIGQISSEVPQNLSASRPQDRQFILSSKKLLLSDSGFYLCATGAAATEAFFGQGTRLTVV.

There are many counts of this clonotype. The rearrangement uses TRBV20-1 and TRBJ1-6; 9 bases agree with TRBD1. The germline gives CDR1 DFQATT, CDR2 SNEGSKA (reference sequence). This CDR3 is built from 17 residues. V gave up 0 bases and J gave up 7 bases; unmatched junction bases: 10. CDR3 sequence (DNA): TGCAGTGCTAGAGACCGAAGCGGACAGGGGATCAATTCACCCCTCCACTTT. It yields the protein CSARDRSGQGINSPLHF.

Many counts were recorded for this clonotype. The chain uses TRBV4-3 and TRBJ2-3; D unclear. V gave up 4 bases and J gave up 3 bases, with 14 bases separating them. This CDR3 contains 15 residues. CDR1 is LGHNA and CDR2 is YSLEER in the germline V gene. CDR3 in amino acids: CASSRSIETTDTQYF. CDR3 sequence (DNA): TGCGCCAGCAGCCGTTCAATCGAGACTACAGATACGCAGTATTTT.

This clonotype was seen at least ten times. The CDR3 coding sequence is TGCGCCAGCAGCCAAGACTACGGAGCGGGGGGGCGGTATGAGCAGTTCTTC. It encodes CASSQDYGAGGRYEQFF. The chain combines TRBV4-3 with TRBJ2-1; 10 nucleotides align to TRBD2. Germline values: CDR1 LGHNA, CDR2 YSLEER. This CDR3 is 17 amino acids long. After removal of 0 bases from V and 8 bases from J, the junction contained 10 bases not matched to a gene.

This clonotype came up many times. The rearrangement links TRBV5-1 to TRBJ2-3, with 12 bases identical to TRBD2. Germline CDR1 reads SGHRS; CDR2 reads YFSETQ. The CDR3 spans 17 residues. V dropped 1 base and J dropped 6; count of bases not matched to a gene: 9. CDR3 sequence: CASSLFASGGAGDTQYF. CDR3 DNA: TGCGCCAGCAGCTTGTTTGCTAGCGGGGGGGCCGGGGATACGCAGTATTTT. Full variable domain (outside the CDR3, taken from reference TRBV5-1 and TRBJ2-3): KAGVTQTPRYLIKTRGQQVTLSCSPISGHRSVSWYQQTPGQGLQFLFEYFSETQRNKGNFPGRFSGRQFSNSRSEMNVSTLELGDSALYLCASSLFASGGAGDTQYFGPGTRLTVL.

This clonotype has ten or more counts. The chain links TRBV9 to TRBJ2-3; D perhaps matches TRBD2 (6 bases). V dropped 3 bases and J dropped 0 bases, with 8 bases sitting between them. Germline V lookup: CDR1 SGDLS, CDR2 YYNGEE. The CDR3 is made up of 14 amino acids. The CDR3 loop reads CASSAGDSTDTQYF. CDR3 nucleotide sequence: TGTGCCAGCAGCGCGGGGGATAGCACAGATACGCAGTATTTT.

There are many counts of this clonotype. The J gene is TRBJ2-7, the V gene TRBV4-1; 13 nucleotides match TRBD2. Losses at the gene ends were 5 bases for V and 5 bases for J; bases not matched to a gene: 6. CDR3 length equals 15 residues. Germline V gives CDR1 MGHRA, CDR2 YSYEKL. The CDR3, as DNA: TGCGCCAGCAGCATACGGACTAGCGGGAGTGACGAGCAGTACTTC. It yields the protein CASSIRTSGSDEQYF.

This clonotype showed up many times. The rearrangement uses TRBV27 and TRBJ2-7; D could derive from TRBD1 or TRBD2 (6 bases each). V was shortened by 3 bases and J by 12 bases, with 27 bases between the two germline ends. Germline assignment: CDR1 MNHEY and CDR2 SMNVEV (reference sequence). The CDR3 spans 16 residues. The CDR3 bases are TGTGCCAGCAGTTTCTTTGGTTCGTTAGGGGGGTATGCTATGTACTTC. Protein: CASSFFGSLGGYAMYF.